These T cell receptor beta chains were read from a single sample in a study of T cell responses to AZD1222 COVID-19 vaccine. Assay: immunoSEQ multiplex PCR; the TCRdb copy retains only in-frame clones and omits some. This sample has about 110,000 clones, with roughly nine tenths found just once. This specimen was peripheral blood, taken on day 0 of AZD1222 vaccination. These receptor sequences come from an adult in good health. Both conserved end residues are part of each CDR3. A D gene is named only where the DNA matches it firmly. Rows give clone size only sometimes, using once, few, many, or a class for an expanded clone.

J,D,size,V,DNA,CDR3
TRBJ1-2,NA,NA,TRBV6-1,TGTGCCAGCAGTGACGGCAGAAACTATGGCTACACCTTC,CASSDGRNYGYTF
TRBJ2-3,TRBD1,NA,TRBV7-2,TGTGCCAGCAGCTTAGGAGATGGACAGGGGAGTGGTACGCAGTATTTT,CASSLGDGQGSGTQYF
TRBJ1-5,NA,few,TRBV2,TGTGCGAGCAGGGCGAGAGGAAGTCAGCCCCAGCATTTT,CASRARGSQPQHF
TRBJ2-3,TRBD1,NA,TRBV5-1,TGCGCCAGCAGCTTCCAGGGGGCGGATACGCAGTATTTT,CASSFQGADTQYF
TRBJ2-7,NA,NA,TRBV5-6,TGTGCCAGCAGCACTGGGACGGTAGAGGCCGGACAGTACTTC,CASSTGTVEAGQYF
TRBJ1-6,NA,NA,TRBV3-1/TRBV3-2,TGTGCCAGCAGCCAGATCCCCTTATTTGGGGCCTATAATTCACCCCTCCACTTT,CASSQIPLFGAYNSPLHF
TRBJ2-5,NA,NA,TRBV30,TGTGCCTGTAGGAAGGGGCAGGAGACCCAGTACTTC,CACRKGQETQYF
TRBJ2-4,NA,NA,TRBV21-1,TGTGCCAGCAGCAATGGTCGGAGAGCCAAAAACATTCAGTACTTC,CASSNGRRAKNIQYF
TRBJ2-7,TRBD1,once,TRBV11-2,TGTGCCAGCAGCACAAACCGGGACAGTTCCTACGAGCAGTACTTC,CASSTNRDSSYEQYF
TRBJ2-5,NA,NA,TRBV18,TGTGCCAGCTCACCATTCGGAGGCGACAGACAAGAGACCCAGTACTTC,CASSPFGGDRQETQYF
TRBJ1-1,NA,NA,TRBV19,TGTGCCAGTAGTATCGGACCAGACGGCCAAGCTTTCTTT,CASSIGPDGQAFF
TRBJ2-3,TRBD2,few,TRBV15,TGTGCCACCAGCAGGGCGGGAGGGCAAATAGATACGCAGTATTTT,CATSRAGGQIDTQYF
TRBJ1-1,NA,NA,TRBV19,TGTGCCAGTAGTATCCCGGGCTTGAACACTGAAGCTTTCTTT,CASSIPGLNTEAFF
TRBJ1-1,TRBD1,few,TRBV18,TGTGCCAGCTCACCCACCACCCTACGGGACAGGGGGCGTGGGAACACTGAAGCTTTCTTT,CASSPTTLRDRGRGNTEAFF
TRBJ2-1,NA,few,TRBV7-2,TGTGCCAGCAGCTCCCCGGGCAGGATCTCCTACAATGAGCAGTTCTTC,CASSSPGRISYNEQFF
TRBJ1-5,NA,NA,TRBV19,TGTGCCAGTAAGAGGTTCGGCGGGGGCTCCTCTGGGCAGCCCCAGCATTTT,CASKRFGGGSSGQPQHF
TRBJ2-5,TRBD2,once,TRBV5-4,TGTGCCAGCAGCTTGGCTCTAGCGGGGGAACAAGAGACCCAGTACTTC,CASSLALAGEQETQYF
TRBJ1-2,TRBD1,NA,TRBV7-3,TGTGCCAGCAGCCCAACCGGGACAGCATCCTATGGCTACACCTTC,CASSPTGTASYGYTF
TRBJ1-1,TRBD1,NA,TRBV7-8,TGTGCCAGCAGCTTATCCGCACAGGGGGTTGAAGCTTTCTTT,CASSLSAQGVEAFF
TRBJ2-7,NA,NA,TRBV6-2/TRBV6-3,TGTGCCAGCAGTTACTCCACTAAAAATCTCTACGAGCAGTACTTC,CASSYSTKNLYEQYF
TRBJ2-1,NA,NA,TRBV6-6,TGTGCCAGCAGTTACTCCGGGGCCAGCAATGAGCAGTTCTTC,CASSYSGASNEQFF
TRBJ2-7,TRBD1,NA,TRBV5-1,TGCGCCAGCAGCACTACCGTGGACAGGGACGAGCAGTACTTC,CASSTTVDRDEQYF
TRBJ2-1,TRBD2,NA,TRBV9,TGTGCCAGCAGCGTTACTAGCGGGGGGGCCAATGAGCAGTTCTTC,CASSVTSGGANEQFF
TRBJ1-1,NA,NA,TRBV6-7,TGTGCCAGCAGTTACTCCCGGTGGCAGATGAACACTGAAGCTTTCTTT,CASSYSRWQMNTEAFF
TRBJ1-3,NA,NA,TRBV3-1/TRBV3-2,TGTGCCAGCAGCCAAGGGGCAGGTTCCTCTGGAAACACCATATATTTT,CASSQGAGSSGNTIYF
TRBJ1-6,TRBD1,NA,TRBV7-2,TGTGCCAGCAGCGCTGACAGGGGGTATTCACCCCTCCACTTT,CASSADRGYSPLHF
TRBJ2-3,NA,once,TRBV5-1,TGCGCCAGCAGCCGCGCCGCAGATACGCAGTATTTT,CASSRAADTQYF
TRBJ1-6,TRBD1,few,TRBV7-2,TGTGCCAGCAGCCAAGAGGGGGAGGGGGCATATAATTCACCCCTCCACTTT,CASSQEGEGAYNSPLHF
TRBJ2-2,NA,NA,TRBV7-2,TGTGCCAGCAGCTTAGGGCAGAACACCGGGGAGCTGTTTTTT,CASSLGQNTGELFF
TRBJ2-5,NA,NA,TRBV2,TGTGCCAGCACTAGGGACCTCGGGGAGACCCAGTACTTC,CASTRDLGETQYF